These T cell receptor beta chains were read from a single sample in a study of blood T cell repertoires in COVID-19. TCRdb's copy holds only in-frame clones and misses some; the assay was immunoSEQ multiplex PCR. The sample lists about 430,000 clones, approximately 90% occurring once. The material sequenced was PBMCs or T cells enriched from blood (not recorded which). These receptors were collected from a young woman who had been exposed to COVID-19. Each CDR3 is given without its conserved first and last residue.

v_gene: TRBV29-1
j_gene: TRBJ1-4
CDR3aa: SVEDRGASNEKLF

v_gene: TRBV6-5
j_gene: TRBJ1-1
CDR3aa: ASSYDRAMNTEAF

v_gene: TRBV5-8
j_gene: TRBJ1-4
CDR3aa: ASSFGGGLFEKLF

v_gene: TRBV12-3/TRBV12-4
j_gene: TRBJ1-1
CDR3aa: ASSLVRDTEAF

v_gene: TRBV28
j_gene: TRBJ2-7
CDR3aa: ASSLISQVTRKEQY

v_gene: TRBV7-9
j_gene: TRBJ1-2
CDR3aa: ASSQGGAANYGYT

v_gene: TRBV6-4
j_gene: TRBJ2-3
CDR3aa: ASSATEADTQY

v_gene: TRBV6-2/TRBV6-3
j_gene: TRBJ2-3
CDR3aa: ASSFGQGLNTDTQY

v_gene: TRBV28
j_gene: TRBJ2-7
CDR3aa: ASSSGQGAVN

v_gene: TRBV7-8
j_gene: TRBJ1-6
CDR3aa: ASSLELRPEGDSPLH

v_gene: TRBV21-1
j_gene: TRBJ2-3
CDR3aa: ASWNRDGQLAYTDTQY

v_gene: TRBV6-2/TRBV6-3
j_gene: TRBJ1-2
CDR3aa: ASSRLTAGYGYT

v_gene: TRBV5-6
j_gene: TRBJ2-1
CDR3aa: ASSLSPSENEQF

v_gene: TRBV27
j_gene: TRBJ2-2
CDR3aa: ASGPQNTGELF

v_gene: TRBV18
j_gene: TRBJ2-1
CDR3aa: ASSPLDGGSSYNEQF

v_gene: TRBV6-5
j_gene: TRBJ1-1
CDR3aa: ASSYSIQARAF

v_gene: TRBV13
j_gene: TRBJ2-2
CDR3aa: ASSLGQGDTGELF

v_gene: TRBV4-2
j_gene: TRBJ2-1
CDR3aa: ASSQDLAGTYNEQF

v_gene: TRBV14
j_gene: TRBJ1-2
CDR3aa: ASSQVSATGYT

v_gene: TRBV4-2
j_gene: TRBJ2-7
CDR3aa: ASSQEGGAPPYEQY

v_gene: TRBV6-5
j_gene: TRBJ2-7
CDR3aa: ASSRQELASYEQY

v_gene: TRBV3-1/TRBV3-2
j_gene: TRBJ1-3
CDR3aa: ASSQTGLSSGNTIY

v_gene: TRBV15
j_gene: TRBJ2-2
CDR3aa: ATSRDSGNTGELF

v_gene: TRBV25-1
j_gene: TRBJ1-5
CDR3aa: ASSDSDRINNQPQH

v_gene: TRBV7-2
j_gene: TRBJ2-4
CDR3aa: ASSLGGTGQNIQY

v_gene: TRBV14
j_gene: TRBJ1-1
CDR3aa: ASSQVFNSPNTEAF

v_gene: TRBV19
j_gene: TRBJ1-2
CDR3aa: ASSIGTGANYGYT

v_gene: TRBV2
j_gene: TRBJ2-5
CDR3aa: ASRIVGLRETQY

v_gene: TRBV19
j_gene: TRBJ2-1
CDR3aa: ASSWTSGAPTYNEQF

v_gene: TRBV27
j_gene: TRBJ2-7
CDR3aa: ASSSPLQGAYEQY

v_gene: TRBV4-3
j_gene: TRBJ1-6
CDR3aa: ASSQDLYRENSPLH

v_gene: TRBV6-5
j_gene: TRBJ2-2
CDR3aa: ASRLAGGPAGELF

v_gene: TRBV7-2
j_gene: TRBJ2-1
CDR3aa: ASSHGQGARNEQF

v_gene: TRBV5-4
j_gene: TRBJ1-1
CDR3aa: ASSLAAGTREAF

v_gene: TRBV15
j_gene: TRBJ2-2
CDR3aa: ATSRREDTGELF

v_gene: TRBV25-1
j_gene: TRBJ2-1
CDR3aa: ASSEFGGIGYNEQF

v_gene: TRBV27
j_gene: TRBJ1-4
CDR3aa: ASSFAGGNEKLF

v_gene: TRBV10-3
j_gene: TRBJ2-1
CDR3aa: AISESGPAGVGEQF

v_gene: TRBV5-1
j_gene: TRBJ2-1
CDR3aa: ASSSTGESYNEQF

v_gene: TRBV7-9
j_gene: TRBJ1-1
CDR3aa: ASSLAQGGNTEAF

v_gene: TRBV2
j_gene: TRBJ1-4
CDR3aa: ASISGRTNEKLF

v_gene: TRBV6-6
j_gene: TRBJ2-6
CDR3aa: ASSVPPGANVLT